Below, 15 T cell receptor beta chains from the same sample are listed, as sequenced in a study of monozygotic twins with inflammatory bowel disease. Each CDR3 protein gets one entry in TCRdb, which reprocessed the 5' RACE reads and gives no DNA. This table holds approximately 400,000 distinct CDR3 sequences. The sample consisted of blood. These receptors all stem from a human donor with ulcerative colitis or Crohn's disease, or a healthy co-twin of an affected twin (not recorded which).

The genes are TRBV20-1 and TRBJ1-2; checking the TCRdb D call of TRBD1 is not possible without DNA. Germline loops: CDR1 DFQATT, CDR2 SNEGSKA (reference sequence). CDR3 size: 12 residues. The CDR3 loop reads CSARTGSYGYTF.

The rearrangement links TRBV27 to TRBJ2-2. This CDR3 contains 14 residues. The germline V gene encodes CDR1 MNHEY and CDR2 SMNVEV (reference sequence). CDR3 residues: CASSFGANTGELFF.

The genes are TRBV5-1 and TRBJ2-1; the TRBD1 assignment by TCRdb is unverifiable without DNA. The CDR3 extends over 15 amino acids. Germline values: CDR1 SGHRS, CDR2 YFSETQ. The CDR3 sequence is CASSPIMDRDYEQFF.

This chain uses TRBV19 with TRBJ1-6. CDR3 size: 14 residues. Germline V lookup: CDR1 LNHDA, CDR2 SQIVND (reference sequence). This chain's CDR3 is CASPSLGDNSPLHF.

V usage is TRBV7-3 and J usage is TRBJ2-7; TCRdb's D call of TRBD1 is untestable without DNA. CDR1 and CDR2 (germline): SGHTA, FQGTGA. The CDR3 is 15 amino acids. This chain's CDR3 is CASSLGGGSAYEQYF.

This rearrangement joins TRBV7-2 to TRBJ2-3. Germline CDR1 SGHTA, CDR2 FQGNSA. The CDR3 runs 15 residues. CDR3 sequence: CASSSSFTSTDTQYF.

The gene calls are TRBV7-2 and TRBJ2-7. Germline V gene sequence: CDR1 SGHTA, CDR2 FQGNSA. The CDR3 has 15 amino acids. CDR3 sequence reads: CASSLARVSSYEQYF.

J is TRBJ2-7 and V is TRBV7-9; the TRBD2 assignment by TCRdb is unverifiable without DNA. The CDR3 consists of 13 residues. The germline V gene has CDR1 SEHNR and CDR2 FQNEAQ (reference sequence). This CDR3 is CASSGSGSSEQYF.

This chain links TRBV7-6 with TRBJ2-3; TCRdb proposes TRBD1, but this gene call is untestable without DNA. This CDR3 has 17 amino acids. Germline CDR1 and CDR2: SGHVS and FNYEAQ. The CDR3 loop is CASSLAPRTGGKDTQYF.

The chain employs TRBV6-2 or TRBV6-3 and TRBJ2-2; TCRdb's D gene call, TRBD2, goes unchecked for lack of DNA. The germline V gene has CDR1 MNHEY and CDR2 SVGEGT. CDR3 length: 15 amino acids. CDR3 sequence: CASRASGTNTGELFF.

This chain uses TRBV12-3 or TRBV12-4 with TRBJ2-5; without DNA, the TCRdb call of TRBD1 cannot be checked. The CDR3 totals 13 residues. The CDR3 here is CASTPPGVRTQYF.

This chain joins TRBV20-1 and TRBJ2-7. Germline V CDR1 and CDR2: DFQATT, SNEGSKA (reference sequence). The CDR3 runs to 12 residues. The CDR3 here is CSAVRGTEEQYF.

The V call is TRBV3-1, the J call TRBJ2-1; the D gene TCRdb calls, TRBD2, cannot be checked with no DNA. Germline-derived CDR1 and CDR2 are LGHDT and YNNKEL (reference sequence). There are 13 residues in the CDR3. This chain's CDR3 is CASSPVKPGLRFF.

V gene TRBV5-1 combines with J gene TRBJ2-7; TCRdb picks TRBD2, but there is no DNA to check that call. This CDR3 contains 15 residues. Germline lookup yields CDR1 SGHRS and CDR2 YFSETQ. CDR3 sequence: CASTSGVEVSYEQYF.

V and J are TRBV5-1 and TRBJ2-1; TCRdb gives TRBD2 as the D gene, but with no DNA this cannot be confirmed. Germline CDR1 reads SGHRS; CDR2 reads YFSETQ. The CDR3 totals 17 residues. The CDR3 loop is CASSSTSGGAQYNEQFF. The full variable domain, in which reference TRBV5-1 and TRBJ2-1 provide the parts outside the CDR3, is KAGVTQTPRYLIKTRGQQVTLSCSPISGHRSVSWYQQTPGQGLQFLFEYFSETQRNKGNFPGRFSGRQFSNSRSEMNVSTLELGDSALYLCASSSTSGGAQYNEQFFGPGTRLTVL.